Below are 16 T cell receptor beta chains sequenced from a single sample in a study of persistence of HIV-infected CD4 T cells. These receptors are not linked to any known antigen. The stimulus was lysate of CMV-infected fibroblasts, 9 to 10 ug/mL. Responding CD4+ T cells were sorted by upregulation of both CD40 ligand and CD69. Sequencing used immunoSEQ version 4 in survey mode. Assay: immunoSEQ multiplex PCR; the TCRdb copy retains only in-frame clones and omits some. The sample has some 21,000 clones, 70% to 80% seen once. The sample was CD4+ T cells sorted from PBMCs after roughly 18-hour stimulation, taken from a patient who received antiretroviral therapy. The source of these receptors is an adult man with HIV who was CMV-seropositive.

Comments on this clone: Possible read error: a much larger clone is one base away. The same CDR3 arises from other DNA sequences in this sample as well. The chain joins TRBV2 to TRBJ1-1; perhaps TRBD1 as D (6 bases). V was pared by 3 bases and J by 11 bases, with 16 bases between. The CDR3 extends over 13 amino acids. The V gene's germline CDR1 is SNHLY and CDR2 FYNNEI. The CDR3 sequence: CASSETGLGGAFF. Written as DNA, the CDR3 is TGTGCCAGCAGTGAGACAGGACTGGGTGGGGCTTTCTTT.

This chain joins TRBV21-1 and TRBJ2-4; the tabulated D call, TRBD1, remains unverified against the DNA. TRBV21-1 is marked as a pseudogene. The CDR3 covers 20 residues. This CDR3 is CASSQEARGSSQLAKNIQYF. The CDR3 DNA follows: TGTGCCAGCAGCCAAGAGGCCAGGGGGTCAAGTCAACTAGCCAAAAACATTCAGTACTTC.

There are a few counts of this clone. Within the sample, other DNA sequences also encode this same CDR3. J is TRBJ1-5 and V is TRBV3-1 (or the pseudogene TRBV3-2); D call uncertain. The CDR3 runs 13 residues. Trimming pared 1 base from V and 9 bases from J, leaving 10 bases between. Germline V gene data show CDR1 as LGHDT and CDR2 as YNNKEL (reference sequence). CDR3: CASSQAPQGPQHF. The CDR3 bases are TGTGCCAGCAGCCAAGCCCCCCAAGGGCCCCAGCATTTT.

The chain is built from TRBV2 and TRBJ1-2, with 8 nucleotides matching TRBD1. After removal of 7 bases from V and 5 bases from J, the junction contained 9 bases not matched to a gene. This CDR3 has 14 amino acids. Germline V gene data show CDR1 as SNHLY and CDR2 as FYNNEI. The CDR3 coding sequence is TGTGCCAGCAAAGGACAGGGCGTGAAGTATGGCTACACCTTC. It is translated as CASKGQGVKYGYTF.

This clone was detected only a few times. V usage is TRBV29-1 and J usage is TRBJ1-1, with D maybe TRBD1 (5 bases). The germline V gene encodes CDR1 SQVTM and CDR2 ANQGSEA. CDR3 size: 12 residues. V lost 6 bases and J 1 base, leaving 9 bases between the germline ends. CDR3 sequence: CSVSRGNTEAFF. The CDR3 nucleotides are TGCAGCGTAAGTAGGGGGAACACTGAAGCTTTCTTT.

This rearrangement joins TRBV6-5 to TRBJ1-5; a weak D match, TRBD1 (6 bases). This CDR3 region has 15 residues. Looked up from germline, CDR1 is MNHEY and CDR2 is SVGAGI. V was shortened by 8 bases and J by 4 bases, with 18 bases between the two germline ends. The CDR3 nucleotides read TGTGCCAGCGGGTTGACAGGACTATCTAATCAGCCCCAGCATTTT. Encoded protein: CASGLTGLSNQPQHF.

The chain couples TRBV9 to TRBJ1-6; D ambiguous. Per the germline V gene, CDR1 is SGDLS and CDR2 is YYNGEE. Trimming cost V 3 bases and J 0 bases, with 4 bases left between them. CDR3 length: 14 residues. CDR3 DNA sequence: TGTGCCAGCAGCGGAGGCTCCTATAATTCACCCCTCCACTTT. This translates into CASSGGSYNSPLHF.

This clone was seen more than once but under ten times. The chain joins TRBV18 to TRBJ2-1, with 9 bases matching TRBD1. The J segment lost 8 bases and the V segment lost 2 bases, leaving 1 base of the junction unmatched. Germline V gives CDR1 KGHSH, CDR2 LQKENI. There are 13 residues in the CDR3. The DNA for the CDR3 is TGTGCCAGCTCACCAAGGACAGGGGATGAGCAGTTCTTC. Amino acids: CASSPRTGDEQFF.

The CDR3 protein is CASRLGERGEAFF. CDR3 DNA sequence: TGTGCAAGTCGCTTAGGGGAACGAGGGGAAGCTTTCTTT. The V call is TRBV12-2, the J call TRBJ1-1. TRBV12-2 is a pseudogene. The CDR3 totals 13 residues.

This clone was observed a few times. This chain connects TRBV28 to TRBJ1-2, with D hard to call. The CDR3 length is 14 residues. V lost 2 bases and J 8 bases, leaving 15 bases between the germline ends. Germline CDR1 MDHEN, CDR2 SYDVKM. CDR3 protein: CASSLTSAVGGYTF. The CDR3 nucleotides read TGTGCCAGCAGTTTAACCTCAGCCGTGGGAGGCTACACCTTC.

The chain carries TRBV6-5 and TRBJ1-5, with D maybe TRBD1 (5 bases). Trimming removed 5 bases from V and 0 bases from J, with 11 bases in between. The V gene's germline CDR1 is MNHEY and CDR2 SVGAGI. CDR3 length: 15 amino acids. CDR3 coding DNA: TGTGCCAGCAGTCCGACAGCTAATAGCAATCAGCCCCAGCATTTT. Translating gives CASSPTANSNQPQHF.

The chain has TRBV6-5 and TRBJ2-1; TRBD1 matches at 9 bases. This CDR3 spans 14 amino acids. Per germline, CDR1 MNHEY and CDR2 SVGAGI. V lost 8 bases to trimming and J lost 3 bases; unmatched junction nucleotides: 5. CDR3 region: CASLRDRVYNEQFF. The DNA of the CDR3 is TGTGCCAGCCTCCGGGACAGGGTCTACAATGAGCAGTTCTTC.

The V and J genes are TRBV18 and TRBJ1-3, with 9 nucleotides matching TRBD1. Germline V CDR1 and CDR2: KGHSH, LQKENI. This CDR3 is 17 amino acids long. The J segment lost 0 bases and the V segment lost 3 bases, leaving 6 bases of the junction unmatched. This chain's CDR3 is CASSPIPGQGSGNTIYF. The CDR3 DNA reads TGTGCCAGCTCACCTATTCCGGGACAGGGCTCTGGAAACACCATATATTTT.

The rearrangement links TRBV6-5 to TRBJ2-6, with D possibly TRBD2 on 5 matching bases. CDR3 length: 15 residues. Germline CDR1 reads MNHEY; CDR2 reads SVGAGI. V was shortened by 7 bases and J by 1 base, with 11 bases between the two germline ends. CDR3: CASNPWESGANVLTF. The CDR3 DNA reads TGTGCCAGCAATCCCTGGGAGTCTGGGGCCAACGTCCTGACTTTC.

The rearrangement uses TRBV2 and TRBJ1-2, with TRBD1 matching over 7 bases. The V and J ends lost 5 bases and 2 bases, in that order; junction bases with no gene match: 11. The CDR3 has 16 residues. CDR1 SNHLY and CDR2 FYNNEI come from the germline V gene. The CDR3 is CASSRSASGGNYGYTF. The CDR3 DNA reads TGTGCCAGCAGTCGGTCGGCGTCAGGGGGAAACTATGGCTACACCTTC. Filled out from reference TRBV2 and TRBJ1-2, the complete variable domain reads EPEVTQTPSHQVTQMGQEVILRCVPISNHLYFYWYRQILGQKVEFLVSFYNNEISEKSEIFDDQFSVERPDGSNFTLKIRSTKLEDSAMYFCASSRSASGGNYGYTFGSGTRLTVV.

This chain connects TRBV2 to TRBJ1-3, with 8 bases lining up with TRBD1. V dropped 5 bases and J dropped 2; count of bases not matched to a gene: 2. CDR3 size: 14 residues. Germline-derived CDR1 and CDR2 are SNHLY and FYNNEI. For the CDR3, the DNA is TGTGCCAGCAGTTCACAGGGGGCTGGAAACACCATATATTTT. As protein: CASSSQGAGNTIYF.